The 25 T cell receptor beta chains reported below all come from one sample, sequenced in a study of early T cells in non-severe SARS-CoV-2 infection. TCRdb called the 5' RACE reads again in MiXCR, with one record for every CDR3 protein. The sample lists some 96,000 distinct CDR3 sequences, approximately 10% occurring once. The specimen was whole blood, collected at baseline. The receptors originated from an adult who was a healthcare worker with PCR-confirmed SARS-CoV-2 infection or an uninfected control (not recorded which).

This clonotype was observed at least ten times. The chain joins TRBV5-5 to TRBJ2-7; 7 bases are shared with TRBD2. V lost 3 bases, J lost 0 bases, and 9 bases stayed unmatched. CDR3 length equals 16 residues. Germline V gene sequence: CDR1 SGHKS, CDR2 YYEKEE (reference sequence). CDR3 nucleotide sequence: TGTGCCAGCAGCTCCCACCGGGGCGGGGGCTCCTACGAGCAGTACTTC. This codes for CASSSHRGGGSYEQYF.

V usage is TRBV4-3 and J usage is TRBJ2-3, with D possibly matching TRBD2 (5 bases). CDR3 length: 16 residues. V was cut by 3 bases and J by 0 bases, with 13 bases left in between. The germline gives CDR1 LGHNA, CDR2 YSLEER. The CDR3 DNA is TGCGCCAGCAGCCAGACTGTGCCGGGGAGCACAGATACGCAGTATTTT. Its protein product is CASSQTVPGSTDTQYF.

This clonotype was picked up many times. The genes are TRBV11-2 and TRBJ1-2; D is undetermined. Germline loops: CDR1 SGHAT, CDR2 FQNNGV. Trimming cost V 1 base and J 2 bases, with 8 bases left between them. This CDR3 region has 14 residues. CDR3 loop: CASSLGGKNYGYTF. CDR3 DNA: TGTGCCAGCAGCTTAGGAGGGAAGAACTATGGCTACACCTTC.

The chain recombines TRBV28 with TRBJ2-3; D is unclear. The germline gives CDR1 MDHEN, CDR2 SYDVKM. This CDR3 comprises 17 residues. Between the trimmed V and J ends, which lost 6 bases and 0 bases, there was a span of 19 bases. CDR3 nucleotide sequence: TGTGCCAGCAGCTCCCTGGGAAGGGCGGTTAGCACAGATACGCAGTATTTT. It specifies CASSSLGRAVSTDTQYF.

Only a few counts were recorded for this clonotype. The J gene is TRBJ2-1, the V gene TRBV18; 7 bases match TRBD1. Per the germline V gene, CDR1 is KGHSH and CDR2 is LQKENI. There are 15 residues in the CDR3. V was clipped by 6 bases and J by 8 bases; unmatched bases: 13. The CDR3 sequence: CASSHSTGAVDEQFF. The CDR3 DNA sequence: TGTGCCAGCTCCCACAGCACAGGGGCGGTGGATGAGCAGTTCTTC. The variable domain in full, with the rest retrieved from reference TRBV18 and TRBJ2-1, is NAGVMQNPRHLVRRRGQEARLRCSPMKGHSHVYWYRQLPEEGLKFMVYLQKENIIDESGMPKERFSAEFPKEGPSILRIQQVVRGDSAAYFCASSHSTGAVDEQFFGPGTRLTVL.

This clonotype has more than one count but fewer than ten. The gene calls are TRBV27 and TRBJ2-7; D not certain. Trimming took 0 bases from V and 4 from J, leaving 13 bases between them. This CDR3 contains 15 residues. Germline values: CDR1 MNHEY, CDR2 SMNVEV (reference sequence). CDR3 nucleotides: TGTGCCAGCAGTTTATCGATGCAGGTGGGATACGAGCAGTACTTC. Residues: CASSLSMQVGYEQYF.

This clonotype has just a few counts. This chain links TRBV6-2 or TRBV6-3 with TRBJ1-2; no reliable D call. Trimming took 2 bases from V and 0 from J, leaving 10 bases between them. Looked up from germline, CDR1 is MNHEY and CDR2 is SVGEGT. CDR3 length equals 15 residues. The CDR3, as DNA: TGTGCCAGCAGTTACCCTCGACAAGCTAACTATGGCTACACCTTC. Translation gives CASSYPRQANYGYTF.

This clonotype was seen many times. The chain is built from TRBV6-1 and TRBJ2-2; D is unclear. From germline, CDR1 is MNHNS and CDR2 SASEGT. V gave up 7 bases and J gave up 5 bases, with 5 bases separating them. This CDR3 spans 11 amino acids. CDR3 sequence (DNA): TGTGCCAGCATGTGGACCGGGGAGCTGTTTTTT. It encodes CASMWTGELFF.

This chain joins TRBV7-8 and TRBJ2-7; 8 bases are shared with TRBD2. The germline V gene has CDR1 SGHVS and CDR2 FQNEAQ. V lost 2 bases to trimming and J lost 1 base; unmatched junction nucleotides: 4. This CDR3 comprises 15 residues. The DNA for the CDR3 is TGTGCCAGCAGCTTAACCGGGAGGGGTTCCTACGAGCAGTACTTC. It specifies CASSLTGRGSYEQYF.

Worth noting for this clonotype: The junction does not match germline at one end; this may be a read error. The chain couples TRBV29-1 to TRBJ2-7; no definite D call. From germline, CDR1 is SQVTM and CDR2 ANQGSEA. The CDR3 has 12 amino acids. The CDR3 is CSVESFSDEQYF. The CDR3 nucleotides read TGCAGCGTTGAGAGTTTCTCCGACGAGCAGTACTTC.

This clonotype was seen a handful of times. V gene TRBV5-1 combines with J gene TRBJ2-1; TRBD2 matches 7 bases. Unmatched junction bases numbered 11, after V lost 4 bases and J lost 7 bases. The CDR3 totals 15 residues. CDR1 is SGHRS and CDR2 is YFSETQ in the germline V gene. As DNA, the CDR3 is TGCGCCAGCAGCGCCGCTAGCGGACAAGGGAATGAGCAGTTCTTC. It translates to CASSAASGQGNEQFF.

This clonotype was observed many times. This chain joins TRBV7-8 and TRBJ1-1; tentative D call: TRBD1 (5 bases). The V gene lost 5 bases and the J gene lost 0 bases, with 10 bases spanning the gap. The CDR3 contains 14 residues. Germline CDR1 reads SGHVS; CDR2 reads FQNEAQ. CDR3 residues: CASSRGGLNTEAFF. The CDR3 DNA follows: TGTGCCAGCAGCCGGGGCGGGCTGAACACTGAAGCTTTCTTT. The whole variable domain, remainder taken from reference TRBV7-8 and TRBJ1-1, is GAGVSQSPRYKVAKRGQDVALRCDPISGHVSLFWYQQALGQGPEFLTYFQNEAQLDKSGLPSDRFFAERPEGSVSTLKIQRTQQEDSAVYLCASSRGGLNTEAFFGQGTRLTVV.

The chain uses TRBV10-3 and TRBJ1-1; TRBD1 agrees at 7 bases. V trimming: 6 bases; J trimming: 0 bases; junction bases outside the gene matches: 7. Germline V gene data show CDR1 as ENHRY and CDR2 as SYGVKD. This CDR3 has 15 residues. CDR3 protein: CAIREGQSLNTEAFF. CDR3 sequence (DNA): TGTGCCATCAGGGAGGGACAGTCCCTGAACACTGAAGCTTTCTTT.

This clonotype was picked up many times. The chain carries TRBV27 and TRBJ1-1, with D unresolved. V lost 8 bases and J lost 1, with 14 bases in between. The CDR3 runs 14 residues. Germline assignment: CDR1 MNHEY and CDR2 SMNVEV (reference sequence). As DNA, the CDR3 is TGTGCCAGCTTTACGTACGGGAAGAACACTGAAGCTTTCTTT. Protein product: CASFTYGKNTEAFF.

This clonotype has only a few counts. The rearrangement links TRBV20-1 to TRBJ2-7; 10 nucleotides align to TRBD2. The germline V gene encodes CDR1 DFQATT and CDR2 SNEGSKA (reference sequence). The CDR3 covers 14 residues. Germline trimming cut 7 bases from V and 5 bases from J; bases unmatched to any gene: 11. CDR3 in DNA: TGCAGTGTCCCGAGGACTAGCGGAATCCACGAGCAGTACTTC. Translated, it gives CSVPRTSGIHEQYF.

This clonotype was detected a few times. The gene calls are TRBV5-1 and TRBJ2-7; 7 bases fit TRBD1. The trim removed 4 bases at V and 2 bases at J, leaving 3 bases unmatched. The CDR3 is made up of 13 amino acids. The germline V gene encodes CDR1 SGHRS and CDR2 YFSETQ. In DNA, the CDR3 is TGCGCCAGCAGCCCCACAGGGGCCTACGAGCAGTACTTC. This codes for CASSPTGAYEQYF.

The V and J genes are TRBV12-3 or TRBV12-4 and TRBJ1-5; D perhaps matches TRBD1 (6 bases). Trimming removed 6 bases at V and 4 bases at J, with 13 bases between. The CDR3 extends over 14 amino acids. DNA of the CDR3: TGTGCCAGCAGCATACAGGGTTCTAATCAGCCCCAGCATTTT. It is translated as CASSIQGSNQPQHF.

This clonotype has just a few counts. CDR3: CSVGTAGNTIYF. In DNA form, the CDR3 reads TGCAGTGTTGGGACAGCTGGAAACACCATATATTTT. The V call is TRBV20-1, the J call TRBJ1-3; 7 bases fit TRBD1. The CDR3 is 12 residues long. Trimming took 7 bases from V and 2 from J; bases not matched to a gene: 2. Germline CDR1 is DFQATT and CDR2 is SNEGSKA (reference sequence).

A few counts support this clonotype. This chain connects TRBV12-3 or TRBV12-4 to TRBJ2-7, with TRBD2 identical over 9 bases. The CDR3 loop spans 15 amino acids. Unmatched junction bases numbered 7, after V lost 5 bases and J lost 2 bases. The chain's CDR3 is CASSSLSGSAYEQYF. CDR3 nucleotides: TGTGCCAGCAGTAGCCTTAGCGGGAGTGCCTACGAGCAGTACTTC.

This clonotype was counted a few times. The chain combines TRBV10-3 with TRBJ2-7; D remains unclear. From germline, CDR1 is ENHRY and CDR2 SYGVKD. The CDR3 has 12 amino acids. The V end lost 2 bases, the J end lost 1 base, and 3 bases lay between the germline ends. CDR3 protein: CAISEGSYEQYF. In DNA form, the CDR3 reads TGTGCCATCAGTGAGGGGTCCTACGAGCAGTACTTC.

This clonotype showed up many times. The chain uses TRBV7-3 and TRBJ2-1; 8 bases are a match to TRBD1. The CDR3 covers 14 residues. Germline assignment: CDR1 SGHTA and CDR2 FQGTGA. Trimming took 2 bases from V and 5 from J; bases not matched to a gene: 2. The CDR3 region is CASSLGTGNNEQFF. The CDR3 coding sequence is TGTGCCAGCAGCTTAGGGACAGGAAACAATGAGCAGTTCTTC.

There are many counts of this clonotype. The rearrangement uses TRBV2 and TRBJ2-5; D call uncertain. The CDR3 consists of 11 residues. V was shortened by 1 base and J by 5 bases, with 2 bases between the two germline ends. The germline V gene encodes CDR1 SNHLY and CDR2 FYNNEI. This chain's CDR3 is CASSEVETQYF. The CDR3 bases are TGTGCCAGCAGTGAAGTGGAGACCCAGTACTTC.

The chain has TRBV18 and TRBJ1-2; possible D gene TRBD1, 6 bases. The CDR3 runs to 12 residues. Per the germline V gene, CDR1 is KGHSH and CDR2 is LQKENI. V lost 3 bases, J lost 8 bases, and 10 bases lay in between. CDR3 amino acids: CASSPEGGGYTF. The CDR3 DNA reads as TGTGCCAGCTCACCGGAGGGGGGCGGCTACACCTTC.

This clonotype has only a few counts. The chain couples TRBV18 to TRBJ2-1, with D unresolved. CDR3 length equals 13 residues. CDR1 and CDR2 from the germline V gene are KGHSH and LQKENI. V gave up 6 bases and J gave up 8 bases, with 14 bases separating them. CDR3 region: CASSQGAEYEQFF. Written as DNA, the CDR3 is TGTGCCAGCTCTCAAGGCGCGGAATATGAGCAGTTCTTC.

This clonotype was observed at least ten times. The CDR3: CASSLKGQDVNNEQFF. In nucleotides, the CDR3 is TGTGCCAGCAGCTTAAAGGGACAGGACGTTAACAATGAGCAGTTCTTC. This chain connects TRBV7-2 to TRBJ2-1; 8 positions agree with TRBD1. Looked up from germline, CDR1 is SGHTA and CDR2 is FQGNSA. Trimming at V came to 2 bases and at J to 5 bases, leaving 8 bases not matched to a gene. This CDR3 contains 16 residues.